The clone carrying this T cell receptor beta chain was found a few times. Its antigen remains unknown. The sample comes from a study of T cell repertoires in cytomegalovirus infection. Study as a whole: Matching HLA type, along with CMV infection, was indicated by public TCR beta signatures.

MiXCR, applied by TCRdb to the reads, yields one record per CDR3 protein. The sample includes roughly 800,000 distinct CDR3 sequences, 25% to 30% of them seen just once. This CDR3 is built from 15 residues. Looked up from germline, CDR1 is SGDLS and CDR2 is YYNGEE. The junction had 3 bases not matched to a gene; V was cut back by 0 bases and J by 1 base. Findings and limits, study-wide: What dominated the ex vivo response were HLA-C-restricted CMV-specific TCR beta clonotypes.

The genes are TRBV9 and TRBJ2-5; 7 bases align to TRBD1. The input for sequencing was cultured CD8+ T cells from PBMCs, taken from culture after CMV antigen stimulation. This clonotype originated in a human donor in good health (CMV status not recorded). Some clones in this sample may be carry-over from other donors' samples. CDR3 in DNA: TGTGCCAGCAGCGTAGGAGGGGGCATCCAAGAGACCCAGTACTTC. It codes for CASSVGGGIQETQYF.